This TCR beta chain stems from a study of identical twins. MiXCR was run by TCRdb on the 5' RACE reads, yielding one entry per CDR3 protein. Counted here are some 630,000 distinct CDR3 sequences, roughly 7.1% occurring once; the ten biggest clones make up roughly 1.5%. This clonotype has at least ten counts. This CDR3 is 12 amino acids long. V was shortened by 7 bases and J by 7 bases, with 13 bases between the two germline ends. CDR1 is DFQATT, CDR2 SNEGSKA, per germline (reference sequence). Healthy Caucasians were all of the donors. In addition, the sample was reused for a study of yellow fever vaccine responses in identical twins.

This TCR came from a woman younger than 35 in good health. What was sequenced was PBMCs. The V gene is TRBV20-1, the J gene TRBJ1-4; D is undetermined. The CDR3 DNA is TGCAGTGTCCCGGCCGCGGGTGAAAAACTGTTTTTT. Translated, it gives CSVPAAGEKLFF.